Listed here are 17 T cell receptor beta chains from one sample, sequenced in a study of T cell responses to AZD1222 COVID-19 vaccine. Repertoires were generated with immunoSEQ multiplex PCR, while TCRdb's copy carries only in-frame clones and drops some. There are 70,000 to 95,000 clones in the sample; under 90% occur only once, and 2.8% lies in the top ten. The sample consisted of peripheral blood, taken on day 0 of MenACWY control vaccination. The receptors shown here come from an adult in good health.

This sequence joins TRBV19 and TRBJ2-1; weak D call: TRBD2 (5 bases). The V end lost 3 bases, the J end lost 3 bases, and 18 bases lay between the germline ends. The length of the CDR3 is 17 residues. The germline gives CDR1 LNHDA, CDR2 SQIVND (reference sequence). The CDR3 region has the DNA TGTGCCAGTAGTATTATTGAACAAAGCGGCCACTACAATGAGCAGTTCTTC. Protein: CASSIIEQSGHYNEQFF. Filled out from reference TRBV19 and TRBJ2-1, the complete variable domain reads DGGITQSPKYLFRKEGQNVTLSCEQNLNHDAMYWYRQDPGQGLRLIYYSQIVNDFQKGDIAEGYSVSREKKESFPLTVTSAQKNPTAFYLCASSIIEQSGHYNEQFFGPGTRLTVL.

A note on this clone: The sample has other DNA sequences that encode this CDR3 too. The chain has TRBV6-5 and TRBJ1-1, with D unclear. CDR3 length equals 14 residues. V lost 0 bases and J 1 base, leaving 6 bases between the germline ends. Per the germline V gene, CDR1 is MNHEY and CDR2 is SVGAGI. As DNA, the CDR3 is TGTGCCAGCAGTTACTCGAGTCGGAACACTGAAGCTTTCTTT. Translating it yields CASSYSSRNTEAFF.

V is TRBV20-1 and J is TRBJ2-1; D may match TRBD1 or TRBD2 (5 bases each). CDR1 and CDR2 from the germline V gene are DFQATT and SNEGSKA (reference sequence). Trimming removed 3 bases at V and 2 bases at J, with 8 bases between. This CDR3 is 13 amino acids long. CDR3 DNA sequence: TGCAGTGCTAGTACGGGACCCTACAATGAGCAGTTCTTC. Translation: CSASTGPYNEQFF.

The V gene is TRBV9, the J gene TRBJ2-7; 8 bases map to TRBD1. CDR1 and CDR2 (germline): SGDLS, YYNGEE. The CDR3 runs to 13 residues. V dropped 4 bases and J dropped 6; count of bases not matched to a gene: 6. The CDR3 DNA reads TGTGCCAGCAGCCCCAGGGGGCCTGGCGAGCAGTACTTC. Protein: CASSPRGPGEQYF. The whole variable domain, filled in from reference TRBV9 and TRBJ2-7, reads DSGVTQTPKHLITATGQRVTLRCSPRSGDLSVYWYQQSLDQGLQFLIQYYNGEERAKGNILERFSAQQFPDLHSELNLSSLELGDSALYFCASSPRGPGEQYFGPGTRLTVT.

The V gene is TRBV18, the J gene TRBJ1-2; a possible D gene is TRBD1 (5 bases). Between the trimmed V and J ends, which lost 3 bases and 4 bases, there was a span of 15 bases. The CDR3 loop spans 15 amino acids. Per the germline V gene, CDR1 is KGHSH and CDR2 is LQKENI. CDR3 DNA sequence: TGTGCCAGCTCACCCGGGCAGGAGGGGAGCTATGGCTACACCTTC. Its translation: CASSPGQEGSYGYTF.

This clone was seen just once. At one of its ends the junction is not consistent with the germline gene, which may arise from a read error. The genes are TRBV4-3 and TRBJ2-5; perhaps D is TRBD1 or TRBD2 (5 bases each). Germline V gene sequence: CDR1 LGHNA, CDR2 YSLEER. This CDR3 region has 15 residues. The DNA of the CDR3 is TGCGCCAGCGGCCAGGGTGGGGGAGTCCAAGAGACCCAGTACTTC. Its translation is CASGQGGGVQETQYF.

This chain joins TRBV7-9 and TRBJ2-2, with D perhaps TRBD1 (6 bases). Germline CDR1 is SEHNR and CDR2 is FQNEAQ (reference sequence). The CDR3 consists of 12 residues. V shed 6 bases and J shed 11 bases, with 13 bases lying between them. As DNA, the CDR3 is TGTGCCAGCAGGGTTGGGGGCGGAGAGCTGTTTTTT. Translation: CASRVGGGELFF.

The chain is built from TRBV19 and TRBJ2-1; TRBD1 matches 8 bases. The J segment lost 5 bases and the V segment lost 9 bases, leaving 9 bases of the junction unmatched. The CDR3 covers 14 residues. CDR1 is LNHDA, CDR2 SQIVND, per germline (reference sequence). The CDR3 DNA reads as TGTGCCAGCGGATCGGGACAGGCTAACAATGAGCAGTTCTTC. This sequence encodes CASGSGQANNEQFF.

V gene TRBV5-1 combines with J gene TRBJ2-3; D may be TRBD2 (6 bases). Germline lookup yields CDR1 SGHRS and CDR2 YFSETQ. With 2 bases removed from V and 7 bases from J, the gap between germline ends came to 17 bases. The CDR3 has 15 residues. The CDR3 reads CASSLGRQGGNTQYF. The DNA for the CDR3 is TGCGCCAGCAGCTTAGGGCGGCAGGGAGGAAATACGCAGTATTTT.

V gene TRBV15 combines with J gene TRBJ2-5, with TRBD2 as a possible D gene (5 bases). Germline CDR1 LNHNV, CDR2 YYDKDF (reference sequence). The CDR3 has 15 amino acids. V shed 1 base and J shed 4 bases, with 13 bases lying between them. This CDR3 reads CATSRVARALETQYF. CDR3 coding DNA: TGTGCCACCAGCAGAGTAGCGCGGGCTTTAGAGACCCAGTACTTC.

This sequence joins TRBV5-1 and TRBJ2-3, with D hard to call. Trimming removed 0 bases from V and 0 bases from J, with 20 bases in between. Germline assignment: CDR1 SGHRS and CDR2 YFSETQ. This CDR3 is 19 amino acids long. This CDR3 is CASSLAQGRSTTSTDTQYF. The CDR3 DNA sequence: TGCGCCAGCAGCTTGGCCCAAGGAAGGAGCACTACTAGCACAGATACGCAGTATTTT.

The rearrangement links TRBV3-1 (or the pseudogene TRBV3-2) to TRBJ1-4; D is unresolved. Trimming removed 3 bases at V and 5 bases at J, with 13 bases between. The CDR3 runs 15 residues. The germline CDR1 and CDR2 sequences are LGHDT and YNNKEL (reference sequence). CDR3: CASSHRMEENEKLFF. Here the CDR3 DNA reads TGTGCCAGCAGCCACCGTATGGAAGAAAATGAAAAACTGTTTTTT.

The chain couples TRBV11-2 to TRBJ2-7; tentatively, D is TRBD2 (6 bases). Germline assignment: CDR1 SGHAT and CDR2 FQNNGV. CDR3 size: 14 residues. Trimming took off 3 bases at V and 3 bases at J, with 12 bases between the two ends. CDR3 coding DNA: TGTGCCAGCAGCTTTCCGGGGGAAATCTACGAGCAGTACTTC. Translation: CASSFPGEIYEQYF.

The chain combines TRBV5-1 with TRBJ2-5, with D uncertain. The germline gives CDR1 SGHRS, CDR2 YFSETQ. V was trimmed by 0 bases and J by 5 bases, leaving 8 bases between them. This CDR3 has 13 residues. In DNA form, the CDR3 reads TGCGCCAGCAGCTTGGGAGGTGGGGAGACCCAGTACTTC. Translating gives CASSLGGGETQYF.

The chain recombines TRBV10-1 with TRBJ2-5; D is unresolved. The V gene's germline CDR1 is WNHNN and CDR2 SYGVQD (reference sequence). The V end lost 0 bases, the J end lost 5 bases, and 13 bases lay between the germline ends. The CDR3 has 15 amino acids. CDR3 nucleotides: TGCGCCAGCAGTGAGTCCCGATCCGAAGTGGAGACCCAGTACTTC. This gives the protein CASSESRSEVETQYF.

The chain recombines TRBV4-3 with TRBJ2-2, with 9 positions matching TRBD1. Germline V gene data show CDR1 as LGHNA and CDR2 as YSLEER. V gave up 6 bases and J gave up 5 bases; unmatched junction bases: 16. The length of the CDR3 is 18 residues. This CDR3 reads CASRPGALRTGVTGELFF. For the CDR3, the DNA is TGCGCCAGCAGACCCGGGGCCTTAAGGACAGGGGTTACCGGGGAGCTGTTTTTT.

This clone was seen a single time. The rearrangement joins TRBV28 to TRBJ2-2; D may be TRBD1 (6 bases). The length of the CDR3 is 15 residues. V dropped 5 bases and J dropped 7 bases, with 17 bases sitting between them. The germline CDR1 and CDR2 sequences are MDHEN and SYDVKM. As DNA, the CDR3 is TGTGCCAGCAGTGGCCTCTCATCAGGGGACGGGGAGCTGTTTTTT. It encodes CASSGLSSGDGELFF.